Each of the 13 T cell receptor beta chains below was sequenced from the same sample in a study of blood T cell repertoires in COVID-19 (dated by TCRdb to about 2020). The library was built by means of the immunoSEQ multiplex PCR assay. TCRdb re-hosts the immuneACCESS table, in-frame sequences only. Its copies lack some clones; in the studies checked, an unresolved V gene accounts for under half of them, and the cause for the rest is not known. The sample includes 130,000 or so clones, with about four fifths observed a single time. The top ten constitute around 1.4% of the sample. The sample consisted of peripheral blood. The receptors come from a man aged 55 to 70 with acute or convalescent COVID-19.

The chain carries TRBV19 and TRBJ1-1; maybe TRBD1 (5 bases). Trimming took 6 bases from V and 4 from J, leaving 18 bases between them. Germline V gene sequence: CDR1 LNHDA, CDR2 SQIVND (reference sequence). This CDR3 is 15 amino acids long. CDR3 sequence: CASRKIGTGSTEAFF. The CDR3, as DNA: TGTGCCAGTAGAAAGATCGGGACCGGGAGCACTGAAGCTTTCTTT.

The genes are TRBV20-1 and TRBJ2-1; 11 nucleotides agree with TRBD2. CDR3 size: 14 residues. Germline CDR1 DFQATT, CDR2 SNEGSKA (reference sequence). The V segment lost 3 bases and the J segment 4 bases; nucleotides outside the gene matches: 2. In nucleotides, the CDR3 is TGCAGTGCTAGTAGCGGGAGGGGGTACAATGAGCAGTTCTTC. Translating gives CSASSGRGYNEQFF.

This clone was counted once. The gene calls are TRBV3-1 (or the pseudogene TRBV3-2) and TRBJ2-2; D is uncertain. This CDR3 comprises 15 residues. Trimming took off 4 bases at V and 2 bases at J, with 11 bases between the two ends. Germline CDR1 and CDR2: LGHDT and YNNKEL (reference sequence). Here the CDR3 DNA reads TGTGCCAGCAGCCCCACCTTACTAAACACCGGGGAGCTGTTTTTT. It specifies CASSPTLLNTGELFF.

This chain uses TRBV19 with TRBJ1-6, with TRBD1 identical over 9 bases. There are 16 residues in the CDR3. Germline V gene sequence: CDR1 LNHDA, CDR2 SQIVND (reference sequence). J was trimmed by 0 bases and V by 5 bases; bases with no gene match: 2. In DNA form, the CDR3 reads TGTGCCAGTAGTCCGGACAGGGGCTCCTATAATTCACCCCTCCACTTT. Protein: CASSPDRGSYNSPLHF.

The rearrangement joins TRBV29-1 to TRBJ2-7; a weak D match, TRBD1 (5 bases). This CDR3 contains 13 residues. V was trimmed by 4 bases and J by 0 bases, leaving 10 bases between them. Germline V gives CDR1 SQVTM, CDR2 ANQGSEA. CDR3 residues: CSVGRTPSYEQYF. For the CDR3, the DNA is TGCAGCGTTGGCAGGACACCCTCCTACGAGCAGTACTTC.

The rearrangement links TRBV3-1 (or the pseudogene TRBV3-2) to TRBJ1-2; 9 bases are a match to TRBD1. The trim removed 0 bases at V and 8 bases at J, leaving 10 bases unmatched. Germline CDR1 and CDR2: LGHDT and YNNKEL (reference sequence). The length of the CDR3 is 16 residues. This chain's CDR3 is CASSQEDRGGLRGYTF. CDR3 in DNA: TGTGCCAGCAGCCAAGAAGACAGGGGGGGTTTGCGGGGCTACACCTTC.

The rearrangement uses TRBV7-2 and TRBJ2-2; 9 nucleotides agree with TRBD1. The CDR3 totals 16 residues. Per germline, CDR1 SGHTA and CDR2 FQGNSA. With V trimmed by 4 bases and J by 3 bases, 6 bases remained unmatched. CDR3 residues: CASSSRQGVHTGELFF. The DNA of the CDR3 is TGTGCCAGCAGCTCCCGACAGGGGGTTCACACCGGGGAGCTGTTTTTT.

The chain joins TRBV19 to TRBJ2-7; TRBD2 agrees at 14 bases. Germline V lookup: CDR1 LNHDA, CDR2 SQIVND (reference sequence). The CDR3 loop spans 16 amino acids. The ends lost 5 bases at V and 6 bases at J; junction bases unmatched: 9. In DNA, the CDR3 is TGTGCCAGTAGTCCCGGGACTAGCGGGAGTTCGGGCGAGCAGTACTTC. It specifies CASSPGTSGSSGEQYF.

This clone has more than one count but fewer than ten. The chain has TRBV6-4 and TRBJ1-6, with a weak D call TRBD1 (5 bases). The CDR3 spans 14 residues. V was trimmed by 6 bases and J by 10 bases, leaving 16 bases between them. CDR1 is MRHNA and CDR2 is SNTAGT in the germline V gene. The DNA of the CDR3 is TGTGCCAGCAGGGCGGACGGGGGTGGCTCACCCCTCCACTTT. This gives the protein CASRADGGGSPLHF.

This chain uses TRBV19 with TRBJ2-1; TRBD2 aligns across 9 bases. Trimming cost V 3 bases and J 4 bases; bases outside gene matches: 4. Germline CDR1 is LNHDA and CDR2 is SQIVND (reference sequence). CDR3 size: 15 residues. CDR3 region: CASSIRLADYNEQFF. The CDR3 nucleotides are TGTGCCAGTAGTATTCGACTAGCGGATTACAATGAGCAGTTCTTC.

V usage is TRBV5-6 and J usage is TRBJ1-2, with D perhaps matching TRBD1 (6 bases). The CDR3 extends over 16 amino acids. V was pared by 0 bases and J by 4 bases, with 16 bases between. Germline assignment: CDR1 SGHDT and CDR2 YYEEEE. The chain's CDR3 is CASSLAGADSVYGYTF. The DNA for the CDR3 is TGTGCCAGCAGCTTGGCAGGCGCGGACAGCGTCTATGGCTACACCTTC.

V gene TRBV6-1 combines with J gene TRBJ1-2, with a tentative D call TRBD1 (5 bases). The V gene's germline CDR1 is MNHNS and CDR2 SASEGT. The CDR3 length is 15 residues. The ends were cut back, 2 bases at V and 2 bases at J, with 12 bases in the middle. The CDR3 DNA is TGTGCCAGCAGTGAATGGGCAGGGAGGAACTATGGCTACACCTTC. This translates into CASSEWAGRNYGYTF.

The rearrangement links TRBV27 to TRBJ1-6; weak D call: TRBD1 (6 bases). CDR1 is MNHEY and CDR2 is SMNVEV in the germline V gene (reference sequence). The germline V and J ends were trimmed by 11 bases and 10 bases, with 27 bases remaining between them. The CDR3 runs 16 residues. CDR3 bases: TGTGCCCCAGCAGGCCCTCGATCCGGGAGGGGGTCACCCCTCCACTTT. It codes for CAPAGPRSGRGSPLHF.